This entry lists 27 T cell receptor beta chains sequenced from one sample in a study of cytomegalovirus exposure and HLA in healthy donors. Data came from immunoSEQ multiplex PCR; TCRdb stores just in-frame clones and leaves some out. The top ten hold over 3% of the sample, which has some 150,000 clones, around 90% seen once. The specimen sequenced was PBMCs. These receptors were taken from a woman aged 18-29 years in good health and CMV-seropositive.

In its sample, this clone was seen once. This chain joins TRBV7-6 and TRBJ1-3; no reliable D call. The CDR3 extends over 14 amino acids. Trimming cost V 7 bases and J 4 bases, with 14 bases left between them. Germline CDR1 and CDR2: SGHVS and FNYEAQ. The CDR3 nucleotides are TGTGCCAGCACCCCCAGCAGCGCCGGAAACACCATATATTTT. Protein sequence: CASTPSSAGNTIYF.

This chain links TRBV7-6 with TRBJ2-7; D perhaps matches TRBD2 (6 bases). Germline values: CDR1 SGHVS, CDR2 FNYEAQ. There are 13 residues in the CDR3. V gave up 1 base and J gave up 7 bases, with 11 bases separating them. The CDR3 bases are TGTGCCAGCAGCTTAGGTGGGAGCGGGGAGCAGTACTTC. This encodes CASSLGGSGEQYF.

The sample holds one count of this clone. J is TRBJ1-2 and V is TRBV11-2; D remains ambiguous. Between the trimmed V and J ends, which lost 7 bases and 1 base, there was a span of 10 bases. Germline CDR1 and CDR2: SGHAT and FQNNGV. The CDR3 is made up of 13 amino acids. The CDR3 DNA reads TGTGCCAGCACCCCCGACAATAACTATGGCTACACCTTC. Its translation is CASTPDNNYGYTF.

The chain uses TRBV28 and TRBJ2-7; 7 nucleotides line up with TRBD1. The CDR3 loop spans 14 amino acids. Trimming at V came to 5 bases and at J to 0 bases, leaving 4 bases not matched to a gene. Germline assignment: CDR1 MDHEN and CDR2 SYDVKM. CDR3 residues: CASSHRGTSYEQYF. CDR3 sequence (DNA): TGTGCCAGCAGTCACAGGGGTACCTCCTACGAGCAGTACTTC.

The chain links TRBV27 to TRBJ2-5; D may be TRBD2 (5 bases). The V end was cut by 6 bases, the J end by 0 bases, with 11 bases between. The CDR3 has 14 residues. The germline CDR1 and CDR2 sequences are MNHEY and SMNVEV (reference sequence). CDR3 DNA: TGTGCCAGCAGCCTAGCACCGTACCAAGAGACCCAGTACTTC. The encoded protein is CASSLAPYQETQYF.

The genes are TRBV5-6 and TRBJ1-2, with D perhaps TRBD1 (5 bases). The CDR3 runs to 16 residues. CDR1 and CDR2 (germline): SGHDT, YYEEEE. Between the trimmed V and J ends, which lost 0 bases and 1 base, there was a span of 13 bases. CDR3 nucleotides: TGTGCCAGCAGCTTGGTAGGGGAATCCATTAACTATGGCTACACCTTC. Translated, it gives CASSLVGESINYGYTF.

This clone was seen a single time. The rearrangement links TRBV5-1 to TRBJ2-1, with D possibly being TRBD2 (6 bases). Germline-derived CDR1 and CDR2 are SGHRS and YFSETQ. The V end was cut by 5 bases, the J end by 2 bases, with 11 bases between. This CDR3 is 14 amino acids long. As DNA, the CDR3 is TGCGCCAGCAGTCGCGGGGCCGCCTACAATGAGCAGTTCTTC. Translated: CASSRGAAYNEQFF.

The chain recombines TRBV11-2 with TRBJ2-7, with 11 positions matching TRBD2. CDR1 is SGHAT and CDR2 is FQNNGV in the germline V gene. J gave up 3 bases and V 1 base, and 2 bases lay outside the gene matches. This CDR3 has 15 residues. The CDR3 spells CASSLALAGGYEQYF. The CDR3 DNA reads as TGTGCCAGCAGCTTAGCCCTAGCGGGGGGCTACGAGCAGTACTTC.

This chain links TRBV19 with TRBJ2-3; TRBD2 aligns across 8 bases. The CDR3 sequence is 16 residues long. The V and J ends lost 3 bases and 1 base, in that order; junction bases with no gene match: 6. The germline V gene encodes CDR1 LNHDA and CDR2 SQIVND (reference sequence). CDR3 in DNA: TGTGCCAGTAGTATGGCCGTGACTAGCGGCACAGATACGCAGTATTTT. The encoded protein is CASSMAVTSGTDTQYF.

This clone appeared a few times. V usage is TRBV19 and J usage is TRBJ1-2, with D perhaps matching TRBD1 (6 bases). Germline values: CDR1 LNHDA, CDR2 SQIVND (reference sequence). V lost 8 bases and J lost 5, with 18 bases in between. CDR3 size: 14 residues. CDR3 region: CASQRGQPPYGYTF. CDR3 bases: TGTGCCAGTCAACGAGGACAGCCTCCTTATGGCTACACCTTC. Drawing the rest from reference TRBV19 and TRBJ1-2, the complete variable domain is DGGITQSPKYLFRKEGQNVTLSCEQNLNHDAMYWYRQDPGQGLRLIYYSQIVNDFQKGDIAEGYSVSREKKESFPLTVTSAQKNPTAFYLCASQRGQPPYGYTFGSGTRLTVV.

This sequence joins TRBV28 and TRBJ1-5; D is possibly TRBD1 (6 bases). This CDR3 comprises 16 residues. Germline V gene sequence: CDR1 MDHEN, CDR2 SYDVKM. V dropped 5 bases and J dropped 2 bases, with 16 bases sitting between them. The DNA for the CDR3 is TGTGCCAGCAGTCGGTTACAGGGCGCGGGCAATCAGCCCCAGCATTTT. This encodes CASSRLQGAGNQPQHF.

The J gene is TRBJ2-7, the V gene TRBV12-5, with D perhaps TRBD1 (6 bases). This CDR3 region has 14 residues. Germline V CDR1 and CDR2: LGHNT, FRNRAP. V lost 3 bases, J lost 7 bases, and 16 bases lay in between. The CDR3 nucleotides read TGTGCTAGTGGTTTCGGTAACAGGGTGGGTGAGCAGTACTTC. Protein: CASGFGNRVGEQYF.

The rearrangement joins TRBV7-2 to TRBJ2-7, with TRBD2 matching over 10 bases. This CDR3 has 16 amino acids. Germline CDR1 is SGHTA and CDR2 is FQGNSA. Unmatched junction bases numbered 3, after V lost 1 base and J lost 0 bases. The CDR3 reads CASSLGASGSSYEQYF. CDR3 DNA: TGTGCCAGCAGCTTAGGGGCTAGCGGGAGCTCCTACGAGCAGTACTTC.

J is TRBJ2-7 and V is TRBV6-7; 7 bases are shared with TRBD1. TRBV6-7 is marked as an open reading frame, function uncertain. The CDR3 loop spans 15 amino acids. V shed 4 bases, J shed 3 bases, and the junction held 9 bases outside the gene matches. This CDR3 reads CASSWPTGPIYEQYF. CDR3 in DNA: TGTGCCAGCAGTTGGCCGACAGGGCCTATCTACGAGCAGTACTTC.

This chain links TRBV5-6 with TRBJ1-1, with D unclear. In germline, CDR1 is SGHDT, CDR2 YYEEEE. V lost 0 bases to trimming and J lost 6 bases, with 6 bases between them. The CDR3 has 12 residues. CDR3 nucleotide sequence: TGTGCCAGCAGCTTGGTAGCGGCTGAAGCTTTCTTT. Its translation: CASSLVAAEAFF.

The gene calls are TRBV2 and TRBJ1-1; a weak D match, TRBD1 (6 bases). CDR1 is SNHLY, CDR2 FYNNEI, per germline. The CDR3 consists of 15 residues. Trimming shortened V by 2 bases and J by 4 bases, and 14 bases separated the two germline ends. CDR3 coding DNA: TGTGCCAGCAGTGAAACTTGGGGACACTTCACTGAAGCTTTCTTT. This translates into CASSETWGHFTEAFF.

J is TRBJ2-7 and V is TRBV28; 8 bases agree with TRBD2. The V and J ends lost 6 bases and 3 bases, in that order; junction bases with no gene match: 7. This CDR3 spans 14 amino acids. Per germline, CDR1 MDHEN and CDR2 SYDVKM. CDR3 sequence: CASSPGTRGYEQYF. In nucleotides, the CDR3 is TGTGCCAGCAGCCCCGGGACTAGGGGCTACGAGCAGTACTTC. Together with reference TRBV28 and TRBJ2-7, the CDR3 gives the full variable domain: DVKVTQSSRYLVKRTGEKVFLECVQDMDHENMFWYRQDPGLGLRLIYFSYDVKMKEKGDIPEGYSVSREKKERFSLILESASTNQTSMYLCASSPGTRGYEQYFGPGTRLTVT.

This chain links TRBV13 with TRBJ2-1; D perhaps matches TRBD1 (6 bases). This CDR3 comprises 17 residues. Germline V gene sequence: CDR1 PRHDT, CDR2 FYEKMQ (reference sequence). V gave up 5 bases and J gave up 6 bases, with 23 bases separating them. The DNA of the CDR3 is TGTGCCAGCAGCCCCCGACCGGGACAACTAGAGTTCAATGAGCAGTTCTTC. It translates to CASSPRPGQLEFNEQFF.

The chain employs TRBV27 and TRBJ2-1; the D gene is possibly TRBD2 (6 bases). Trimming shortened V by 0 bases and J by 2 bases, and 8 bases separated the two germline ends. This CDR3 region has 15 residues. Germline CDR1 and CDR2: MNHEY and SMNVEV (reference sequence). The CDR3 DNA follows: TGTGCCAGCAGTTTATCGGCTAGCGCCTACAATGAGCAGTTCTTC. Amino acids: CASSLSASAYNEQFF.

The rearrangement links TRBV6-5 to TRBJ1-1; no clear D gene. This CDR3 contains 15 residues. Between the trimmed V and J ends, which lost 0 bases and 1 base, there was a span of 9 bases. Germline lookup yields CDR1 MNHEY and CDR2 SVGAGI. CDR3 coding DNA: TGTGCCAGCAGTTACTCCCTTCCAGGGAACACTGAAGCTTTCTTT. This translates into CASSYSLPGNTEAFF.

This clone was seen only once. V and J are TRBV27 and TRBJ2-1, with D maybe TRBD2 (5 bases). This CDR3 spans 14 amino acids. The V gene's germline CDR1 is MNHEY and CDR2 SMNVEV (reference sequence). The V gene lost 7 bases and the J gene lost 4 bases, with 14 bases spanning the gap. The CDR3 DNA reads as TGTGCCAGCACTCCACTAGTGGGTTACAATGAGCAGTTCTTC. Translation gives CASTPLVGYNEQFF.

The J gene is TRBJ2-5, the V gene TRBV5-5; 10 nucleotides match TRBD1. This CDR3 region has 15 residues. CDR1 and CDR2 (germline): SGHKS, YYEKEE (reference sequence). V was clipped by 3 bases and J by 5 bases; unmatched bases: 7. The CDR3 DNA is TGTGCCAGCAGCTCCGGGACAGGGGATGGCGAGACCCAGTACTTC. Protein product: CASSSGTGDGETQYF. The full variable domain, its missing parts supplied by reference TRBV5-5 and TRBJ2-5, is DAGVTQSPTHLIKTRGQQVTLRCSPISGHKSVSWYQQVLGQGPQFIFQYYEKEERGRGNFPDRFSARQFPNYSSELNVNALLLGDSALYLCASSSGTGDGETQYFGPGTRLLVL.

This clone was seen a single time. The genes are TRBV30 and TRBJ2-7, with a tentative D call TRBD1 (6 bases). There are 13 residues in the CDR3. V shed 1 base and J shed 3 bases, with 10 bases lying between them. Germline assignment: CDR1 GTSNPN and CDR2 SVGIG (reference sequence). The chain's CDR3 is CAWSGTAHYEQYF. The CDR3, as DNA: TGTGCCTGGAGTGGGACAGCCCACTACGAGCAGTACTTC.

The chain carries TRBV19 and TRBJ2-7; D remains unclear. V was cut by 11 bases and J by 3 bases, with 8 bases left in between. Germline values: CDR1 LNHDA, CDR2 SQIVND (reference sequence). The CDR3 extends over 10 amino acids. The CDR3 DNA is TGTGCCGCAGGCAACTACGAGCAGTACTTC. It is translated as CAAGNYEQYF. The full variable domain, rest sourced from reference TRBV19 and TRBJ2-7, is DGGITQSPKYLFRKEGQNVTLSCEQNLNHDAMYWYRQDPGQGLRLIYYSQIVNDFQKGDIAEGYSVSREKKESFPLTVTSAQKNPTAFYLCAAGNYEQYFGPGTRLTVT.

The chain uses TRBV27 and TRBJ2-7; 8 nucleotides agree with TRBD2. The CDR3 is 16 residues long. Germline CDR1 and CDR2: MNHEY and SMNVEV (reference sequence). Unmatched junction bases numbered 13, after V lost 9 bases and J lost 0 bases. The chain's CDR3 is CARDFREGLSSYEQYF. The CDR3 DNA is TGTGCCAGGGACTTTCGGGAGGGACTAAGCTCCTACGAGCAGTACTTC.

The gene calls are TRBV6-6 and TRBJ2-1; 12 bases agree with TRBD2. V lost 6 bases and J lost 8; bases outside the gene matches: 8. Germline CDR1 reads MNHNY; CDR2 reads SVGAGI (reference sequence). This CDR3 has 15 amino acids. In DNA, the CDR3 is TGTGCCAGCAGCTTACTAGCGGGAGGTGTCGATGAGCAGTTCTTC. Translated: CASSLLAGGVDEQFF.

The rearrangement joins TRBV30 to TRBJ1-5, with 10 bases fitting TRBD1. Unmatched junction bases numbered 3, after V lost 2 bases and J lost 5 bases. CDR3 length equals 14 residues. CDR1 and CDR2 from the germline V gene are GTSNPN and SVGIG (reference sequence). CDR3 nucleotide sequence: TGTGCCTGGAGTACTGGACAGGGGGATCAGCCCCAGCATTTT. It encodes CAWSTGQGDQPQHF.